This paragraph covers one T cell receptor beta chain sequence. Its antigen target is currently unknown. One junction end does not reproduce the germline sequence, and a read error may be involved. In total, 500 to 700 healthy bone marrow donors made up the cohort. All cohort members were sampled while nominally healthy, although unrecorded immune exposures were likely present. The donor was CMV seropositive and belonged to the group of 270 or so seropositive cohort members. A peripheral blood sample was provided by each donor, and peripheral blood mononuclear cells were used for TCR beta sequencing. The Qiagen DNeasy Blood Extraction Kit was used to extract genomic DNA from the blood cell samples. This sample is part of a study of cytomegalovirus exposure and HLA in healthy donors (dated by TCRdb to 2016 to 2017). The study in broad terms: According to an earlier analysis of several hundred of the donors, 150 million to 200 million T cells yielded roughly 110 million unique TCR beta sequences and approximately 280 Gb of sequence data. The study aimed to test whether cataloging public T cell receptors could reveal signatures of past pathogen exposure. Among some 400 genotyped donors of the cohort, an average of approximately 240,000 unique TCR beta nucleotide sequences were sequenced per donor, roughly a sixth of them non-productive. To predict cytomegalovirus infection status, the study brought together high-throughput TCR immunosequencing, statistical association of individual TCRs with disease status, and machine learning. Five DR-DQ haplotypes were treated as single units for association and clustering because of strong linkage in the cohort. Of the roughly 400 genotyped donors, roughly 80% fell in the genetic ancestry cluster associated with self-reported Caucasian donors. About 280 gigabases of sequencing data and 91 million or so unique TCR sequences made up an early release that covered nearly 650 HLA-typed donors. The later analysis used no new phenotypic data to find candidate immune exposures, relying instead on TCR beta sequences and their occurrence across donors. Donor age, sex, ethnicity and CMV serostatus were collected together with the repertoire data. In addition to the first cohort of roughly 670 subjects, a separate validation cohort of approximately 110 different subjects was used. The number of donors typed differed by locus, with about 629-630 for A, B, C, DRB1 and DQB1, roughly 550 for DQA1, about 610 for DPA1, and 450 to 480 for DPB1. A later analysis re-examined previously published TCR beta repertoires from over 500 donors and added high-resolution HLA genotyping to investigate patterns of TCR occurrence. In a later genetic analysis, genome-wide SNP genotypes for about 65% of the 666 donors were used, and that subset was treated as a discovery cohort. The study used immunosequencing to profile the T cell repertoires of approximately 630 subjects and linked those repertoires to cytomegalovirus serostatus. An earlier analysis of approximately 640 of the donors applied high-throughput TCR beta sequencing to assess whether each TCR beta V gene segment acted as functional or pseudogenic. Every discovery cohort repertoire had been produced on one sequencing platform. HLA typing included class I and class II loci at four-digit resolution.

The study at large found these results: A further reported finding was that TCR beta sequences accurately predicted the HLA-A and HLA-B alleles for most subjects in the first cohort. According to a later analysis, most CMV-associated TCR beta chains appeared to be HLA-restricted, and the HLA associations seemed to be driven largely by CMV exposure. The classifier was reported to diagnose cytomegalovirus status with high specificity and sensitivity in both the original and validation cohorts. CMV serostatus was the only immune exposure information available for the cohort. Some IMGT-functional V segments, including TRBV6-2 and TRBV6-3, could not be distinguished by the 87-base-pair reads and were therefore excluded. While some public TCRs were present in many individuals, most TCR sequences turned up only very rarely across donors. At a false discovery rate of 0.05, a later analysis linked 15,000 to 20,000 TCR beta sequences to specific HLA alleles. The cohort was sequenced for TCR beta chains only, and without alpha or paired-chain data the features that could be detected were limited. A later genetic analysis reported fewer N-insertions in productive TCRs among donors in an Asian-associated ancestry cluster than the approximately 670-donor mean. Several of the top co-occurrence clusters appeared to be linked to parvovirus B19, influenza, CMV and Epstein-Barr virus, according to a later analysis. Because counts were too low, seventeen rarely observed V segments, including chromosome 9 orphons, were excluded from the earlier analysis of 587 of the donors. A total of about 180 TCR beta chains were listed by the study as associated with cytomegalovirus. The sequencing pipeline was judged likely to have produced a cluster of highly shared sequence variants as a technical artifact. Linkage disequilibrium might explain the correlated functional status among segregating V segments, but an unknown experimental factor could not be ruled out. A later genetic analysis associated a missense DCLRE1C variant with V-gene and J-gene trimming of TCR beta chains, and an independent cohort replicated the association. A few of the identified cytomegalovirus-associated TCR beta chains were confirmed in vitro to be specific for cytomegalovirus antigens. Because HLA typing was unavailable for some donors at each locus, only the typed subset was used in association tests. Broadly in line with IMGT annotations, most TCR beta V segments showed up in productive rearrangements about 87% or about 30% of the time in an earlier analysis of some 590 of the donors. When HLA alleles, especially DR and DQ, strongly co-occurred, TCR associations were difficult to assign to individual alleles. Roughly uniform sequencing depth across donors was assumed in presence/absence analyses, although this assumption may not hold. In a later analysis, HLA-associated TCR beta chains were found to be more clonally expanded and to have lower generation probabilities than equally common non-associated chains. It was suggested by the authors that the approach could potentially be generalized to other disease states and immunological phenotypes. A later analysis found that TCR association rates varied across HLA loci, with DRB1 alleles showing the most associated TCRs and HLA-C alleles the fewest.

The CDR3 holds 15 amino acids from the cysteine to the phenylalanine. Only the CDR3 DNA stays, 45 bases, in frame from base 1. According to the germline V gene (reference sequence), CDR1 reads SEHNR and CDR2 reads FQNEAQ. The library was produced with the immunoSEQ multiplex PCR assay. The multiplex PCR relied on a mix of 60 forward primers for TCR Vbeta segments and 13 reverse primers for TCR Jbeta segments. A multiplex PCR assay on genomic DNA amplified the CDR3 region of rearranged TCR beta genes. The amplified TCR beta libraries were sequenced on the Illumina HiSeq System as 87-base-pair reads. The published analysis was carried out like this. A later analysis counted 75 million to 100 million unique TCR beta chains across the approximately 700 repertoires, and roughly 10 million of these chains were shared by at least two donors. A nearest-neighbor algorithm error-corrected the raw reads and collapsed the reads into unique sequences, merging closely related sequences to remove PCR and sequencing errors. To assign V, D and J gene segments, CDR3 sequences were aligned to IMGT reference sequences. For a sequence to be retained, a match of at least six nucleotides to both a V gene segment and a J gene segment was required. Rearrangements were classified as productive when the CDR3 lacked stop codons and remained in frame with V and J, and all other rearrangements were classified as non-productive. CDR3 was defined by IMGT convention, running from the second conserved V-encoded cysteine to the conserved J-encoded phenylalanine. Sequences without an unambiguous match to a single V gene segment were excluded from the earlier analysis of 450 to 750 of the donors. In an earlier analysis of roughly 600 of the donors, a V segment was called functional when productive rearrangements were above 56.7%, and segregating when the standard deviation between donors exceeded 5%. A statistical classification framework was built for diagnosing cytomegalovirus status from the catalog of TCR beta chain sequences. In a later analysis, V and J genes were assigned by comparing TCR nucleotide sequences against IMGT/GENE-DB human TR gene sequences. In a later analysis, CDR3 sequences and most-parsimonious VDJ recombination scenarios were assigned using the TCRdist pipeline. A later analysis defined each TCR beta chain by its CDR3 amino acid sequence plus V-gene family, and excluded reads lacking a unique V-gene family. As a way to deal with suspected cross-contamination and a sequencing artifact, a later analysis dropped 640 or so nucleotide sequences that were highly shared and had low generation probability. In a later analysis, a clonal expansion index for each public chain was calculated from normalized within-repertoire ranks of inferred template counts. A later analysis computed generation probabilities with a VDJ recombination model fitted to out-of-frame rearrangements, and checked the results against IGoR. In a later analysis, hypergeometric tests were used to score TCR-TCR, TCR-HLA and TCR-CMV co-occurrence, with a repertoire-size bias correction applied to TCR pairs. In a later analysis, false discovery rates were estimated by permuting HLA or CMV assignments 20 times. In a later analysis, co-occurring TCRs were grouped using DBSCAN, with TCRdist sequence similarity added in when clustering inside HLA-allele-positive subsets. Co-occurrence clustering excluded repertoires with fewer than 30,000 or more than 120,000 public chains, plus five with anomalous nucleotide sharing. The immuneACCESS repertoire file appears here via TCRdb, limited to in-frame rearrangements. These files lack a portion of the clones; in checked studies, under half of the deficit traces to unresolved V genes, and the cause of the others is not known. That table gives V, J and clone size, and the DNA gave D and trimming. The sample data list around 140,000 clones, and more than 75% of these were observed just once. The ten biggest clones cover about 2.2% of the sample.

The rearrangement joined TRBV7-9 to TRBJ1-4; 11 nucleotides in the junction match TRBD1. The sequenced sample was PBMCs. This clonotype was obtained from a woman aged 18 to 35 in good health and CMV-seropositive. The DNA reads as follows: TGTTCCAGCAGCTCGGGACAGGGGGGGAATGAAAAACTGTTTTTT. This codes for CSSSSGQGGNEKLFF. The variable domain in full, with residues beyond the CDR3 obtained from the reference TRBV7-9 and TRBJ1-4 genes, is DTGVSQNPRHKITKRGQNVTFRCDPISEHNRLYWYRQTLGQGPEFLTYFQNEAQLEKSRLLSDRFSAERPKGSFSTLEIQRTEQGDSAMYLCSSSSGQGGNEKLFFGSGTQLSVL.